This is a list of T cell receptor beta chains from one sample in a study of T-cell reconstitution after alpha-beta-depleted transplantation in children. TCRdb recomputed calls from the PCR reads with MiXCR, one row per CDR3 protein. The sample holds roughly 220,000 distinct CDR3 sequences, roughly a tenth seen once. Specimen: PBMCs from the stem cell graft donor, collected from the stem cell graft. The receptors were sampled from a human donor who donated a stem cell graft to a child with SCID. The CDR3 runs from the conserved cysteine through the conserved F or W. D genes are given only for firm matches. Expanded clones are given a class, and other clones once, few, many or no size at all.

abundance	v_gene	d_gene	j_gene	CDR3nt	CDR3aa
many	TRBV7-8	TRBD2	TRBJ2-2	TGTGCCAGCAGCTTAGCGAAAGGACTAGCGGGAAACACCGGGGAGCTGTTTTTT	CASSLAKGLAGNTGELFF
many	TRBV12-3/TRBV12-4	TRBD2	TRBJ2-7	TGTGCCAGCAGCCGGACTAGCGGGGGGTACGAGCAGTACTTC	CASSRTSGGYEQYF
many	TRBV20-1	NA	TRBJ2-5	TGCAGTGCTAGTAAGGCGGAAGAAGAGACCCAGTACTTC	CSASKAEEETQYF
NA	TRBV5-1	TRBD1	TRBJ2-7	TGCGCCAGCAGCTTGGGGGACAGTATACCCGTTAGCTACGAGCAGTACTTC	CASSLGDSIPVSYEQYF
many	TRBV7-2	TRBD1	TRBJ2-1	TGTGCCAGCAGCTTAAGGAGACAGGGGGCAAATGAGCAGTTCTTC	CASSLRRQGANEQFF
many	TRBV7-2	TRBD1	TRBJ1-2	TGTGCCAGCAGCTCAGAACAGGGGACTAACTATGGCTACACCTTC	CASSSEQGTNYGYTF
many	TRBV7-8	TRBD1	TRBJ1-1	TGTGCCAGCAGCTTTTGGACAGGGGCGAACACTGAAGCTTTCTTT	CASSFWTGANTEAFF
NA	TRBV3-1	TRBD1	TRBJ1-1	TGTGCCAGCAGCCAGGGGACAGGTTGGGCTTTCTTT	CASSQGTGWAFF
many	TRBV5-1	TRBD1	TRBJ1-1	TGCGCCAGCAGCCCCCTGACAGGGGATAACACTGAAGCTTTCTTT	CASSPLTGDNTEAFF
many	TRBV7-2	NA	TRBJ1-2	TGTGCCAGCAGCTTAAACTATGGCTACACCTTC	CASSLNYGYTF
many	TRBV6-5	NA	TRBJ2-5	TGTGCCAGCAGTTACTCGAAGGGTTTCCAAGAGACCCAGTACTTC	CASSYSKGFQETQYF
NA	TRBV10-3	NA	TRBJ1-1	TGTGCCATCAGTGCAACAGGGACCATTGACACTGAAGCTTTCTTT	CAISATGTIDTEAFF
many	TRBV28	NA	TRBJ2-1	TGTGCCAGCAGTGCGGGACAAAGCTCCTACAATGAGCAGTTCTTC	CASSAGQSSYNEQFF
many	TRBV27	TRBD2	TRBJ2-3	TGTGCCAGCAGTTCGGCGGGGGACGACACAGATACGCAGTATTTT	CASSSAGDDTDTQYF
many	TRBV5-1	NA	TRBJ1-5	TGCGCCAGCAGCTTAACAGGATTCAATCAGCCCCAGCATTTT	CASSLTGFNQPQHF
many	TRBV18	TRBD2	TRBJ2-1	TGTGCCAGCTCACCGGCTAGCGGGGCGATACCTATGAATGAGCAGTTCTTC	CASSPASGAIPMNEQFF
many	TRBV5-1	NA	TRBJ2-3	TGCGCCAGCAGCGGCCCGGGCGGGACGACAGATACGCAGTATTTT	CASSGPGGTTDTQYF
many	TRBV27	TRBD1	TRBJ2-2	TGTGCCAGCAGTCGCCCGGGACAGGGGATGGGCGGGGAGCTGTTTTTT	CASSRPGQGMGGELFF
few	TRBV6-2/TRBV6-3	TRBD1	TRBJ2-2	TGTGCCAGCAGTACAAAGGACAGGGGGAGAACCGGGGAGCTGTTTTTT	CASSTKDRGRTGELFF
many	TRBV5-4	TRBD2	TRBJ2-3	TGTGCCAGCACTAGGGGTAGCGGGGGAACAGATACGCAGTATTTT	CASTRGSGGTDTQYF
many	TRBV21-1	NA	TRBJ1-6	TGTGCCAGCAGAGGCCGGAGGAATTCACCCCTCCACTTT	CASRGRRNSPLHF
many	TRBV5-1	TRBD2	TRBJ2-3	TGCGCCAGCAGCTCCGGACTAGCGGGGGAAACAGATACGCAGTATTTT	CASSSGLAGETDTQYF
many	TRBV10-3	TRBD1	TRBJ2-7	TGTGCCATCAGCCCGGGACAGTCCTACGAGCAGTACTTC	CAISPGQSYEQYF
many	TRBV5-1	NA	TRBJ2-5	TGCGCCAGCAGCTTGGCGGGGAAAGAGACCCAGTACTTC	CASSLAGKETQYF
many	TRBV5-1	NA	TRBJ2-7	TGCGCCAGCAGGACCTCCGAATTAGGCGAGCAGTACTTC	CASRTSELGEQYF
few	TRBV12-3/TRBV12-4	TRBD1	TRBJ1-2	TGTGCCAGCAGCTCCCCCGGGACAGGGGGCGCCTGGTATGGCTACACCTTC	CASSSPGTGGAWYGYTF
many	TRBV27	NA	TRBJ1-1	TGTGCCAGCAGTTTGAACAGGGCCCAGGAAGCTTTCTTT	CASSLNRAQEAFF
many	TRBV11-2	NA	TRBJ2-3	TGTGCCAGCAGCTTTGGTCCAGGGTCAGATACGCAGTATTTT	CASSFGPGSDTQYF
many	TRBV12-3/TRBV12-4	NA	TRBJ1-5	TGTGCCAGCAGCTGGACGGCCAGGGGCCAGCCCCAGCATTTT	CASSWTARGQPQHF
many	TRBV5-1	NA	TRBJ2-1	TGCGCCAGCAGCTTTTTAGCGGAAAGCTCCTACAATGAGCAGTTCTTC	CASSFLAESSYNEQFF
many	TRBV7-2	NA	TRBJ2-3	TGTGCCAGCAGTGAGGGGGGAGGGAATACGCAGTATTTT	CASSEGGGNTQYF
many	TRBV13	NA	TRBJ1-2	TGTGCCAGCAGTGAAACAGGTTCCTATGGCTACACCTTC	CASSETGSYGYTF
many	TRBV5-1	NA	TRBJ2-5	TGCGCCAGCAGCTCACAGGGACAAGAGACCCAGTACTTC	CASSSQGQETQYF
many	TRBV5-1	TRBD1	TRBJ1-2	TGCGCCAGCAGTGATAGACAGGGGAACTATGGCTACACCTTC	CASSDRQGNYGYTF